This T cell receptor beta chain stems from a study of blood T cell repertoires in COVID-19. At the level of the study: The analysed material was cDNA or gDNA that came from T cells, B-cell-depleted T cells, or PBMCs.

Profiling relied on immunoSEQ multiplex PCR, and the TCRdb table lists in-frame clones only, not all of them. The table has 70,000 to 80,000 clones, around 86% seen once. Germline loops: CDR1 MDHEN, CDR2 SYDVKM. Losses at the gene ends were 1 base for V and 1 base for J; bases not matched to a gene: 19. The CDR3 sequence is 21 residues long. The sample comprised peripheral blood. The TCR sequence derives from a human donor in a cohort sampled during active COVID-19. This rearrangement joins TRBV28 to TRBJ2-4; 7 nucleotides agree with TRBD1. The CDR3 DNA reads as TGTGCCAGCAGTTTATCCAGGGGGATGGGACCGCCCCGGGCGGCCAAAAACATTCAGTACTTC. Translating gives CASSLSRGMGPPRAAKNIQYF. The variable domain in full, with the rest retrieved from reference TRBV28 and TRBJ2-4, is DVKVTQSSRYLVKRTGEKVFLECVQDMDHENMFWYRQDPGLGLRLIYFSYDVKMKEKGDIPEGYSVSREKKERFSLILESASTNQTSMYLCASSLSRGMGPPRAAKNIQYFGAGTRLSVL.